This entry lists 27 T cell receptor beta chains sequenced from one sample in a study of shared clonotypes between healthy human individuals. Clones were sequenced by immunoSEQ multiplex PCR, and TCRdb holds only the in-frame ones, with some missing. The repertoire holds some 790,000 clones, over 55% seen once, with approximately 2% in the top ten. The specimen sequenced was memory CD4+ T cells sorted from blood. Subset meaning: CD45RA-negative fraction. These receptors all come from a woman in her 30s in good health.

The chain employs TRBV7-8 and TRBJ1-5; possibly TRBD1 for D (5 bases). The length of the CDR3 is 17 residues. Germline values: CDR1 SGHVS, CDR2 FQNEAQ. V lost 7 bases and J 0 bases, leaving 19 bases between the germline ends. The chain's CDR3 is CASTAQGHGYSNQPQHF. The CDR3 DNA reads TGTGCCAGCACGGCGCAGGGCCACGGGTATAGCAATCAGCCCCAGCATTTT.

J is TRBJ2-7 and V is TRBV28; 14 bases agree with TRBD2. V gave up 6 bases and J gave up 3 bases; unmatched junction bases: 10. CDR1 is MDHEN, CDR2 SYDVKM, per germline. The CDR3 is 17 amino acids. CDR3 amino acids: CASRPGLAGVFSYEQYF. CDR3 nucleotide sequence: TGTGCCAGCAGACCGGGACTAGCGGGAGTATTTAGCTACGAGCAGTACTTC.

The chain's CDR3 is CASSTPGLAGGGAYEQYF. The CDR3 DNA reads TGTGCCAGCTCAACCCCGGGACTAGCGGGAGGAGGAGCCTACGAGCAGTACTTC. This rearrangement joins TRBV18 to TRBJ2-7; 15 bases match TRBD2. The J segment lost 2 bases and the V segment lost 5 bases, leaving 10 bases of the junction unmatched. Germline V lookup: CDR1 KGHSH, CDR2 LQKENI. CDR3 size: 18 residues.

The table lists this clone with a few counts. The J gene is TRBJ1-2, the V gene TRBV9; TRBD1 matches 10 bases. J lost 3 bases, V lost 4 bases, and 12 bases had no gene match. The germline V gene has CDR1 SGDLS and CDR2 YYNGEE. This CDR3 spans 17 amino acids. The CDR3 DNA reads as TGTGCCAGCAGCCCAGACAGGGGGCGTATTCCTTACTATGGCTACACCTTC. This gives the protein CASSPDRGRIPYYGYTF.

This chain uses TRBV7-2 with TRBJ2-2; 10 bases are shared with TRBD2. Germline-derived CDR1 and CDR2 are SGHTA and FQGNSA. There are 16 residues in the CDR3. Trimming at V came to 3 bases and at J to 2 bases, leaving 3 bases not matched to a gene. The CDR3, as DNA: TGTGCCAGCAGCTTGACTAGCGGGTCTAACACCGGGGAGCTGTTTTTT. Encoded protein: CASSLTSGSNTGELFF. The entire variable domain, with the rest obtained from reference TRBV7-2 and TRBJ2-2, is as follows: GAGVSQSPSNKVTEKGKDVELRCDPISGHTALYWYRQSLGQGLEFLIYFQGNSAPDKSGLPSDRFSAERTGGSVSTLTIQRTQQEDSAVYLCASSLTSGSNTGELFFGEGSRLTVL.

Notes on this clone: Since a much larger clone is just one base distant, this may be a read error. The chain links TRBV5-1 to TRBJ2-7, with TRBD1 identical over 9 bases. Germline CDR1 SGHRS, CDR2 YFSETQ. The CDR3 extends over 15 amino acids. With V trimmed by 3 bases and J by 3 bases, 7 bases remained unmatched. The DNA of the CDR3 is TGCGCCAGCAGCTGGGGGGACAGGGACTTCTACGAGCAGTACTTC. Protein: CASSWGDRDFYEQYF.

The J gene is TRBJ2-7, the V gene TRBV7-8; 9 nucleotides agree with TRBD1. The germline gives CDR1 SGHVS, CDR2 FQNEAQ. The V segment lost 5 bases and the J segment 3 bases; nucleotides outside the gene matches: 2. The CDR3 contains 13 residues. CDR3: CASSRDRDYEQYF. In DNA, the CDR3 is TGTGCCAGCAGCCGGGACAGGGACTACGAGCAGTACTTC.

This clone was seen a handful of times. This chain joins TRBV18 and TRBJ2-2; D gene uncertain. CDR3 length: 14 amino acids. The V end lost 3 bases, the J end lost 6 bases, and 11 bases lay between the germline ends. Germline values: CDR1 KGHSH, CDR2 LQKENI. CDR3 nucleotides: TGTGCCAGCTCACCTATAGACGTTCCCGGGGAGCTGTTTTTT. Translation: CASSPIDVPGELFF.

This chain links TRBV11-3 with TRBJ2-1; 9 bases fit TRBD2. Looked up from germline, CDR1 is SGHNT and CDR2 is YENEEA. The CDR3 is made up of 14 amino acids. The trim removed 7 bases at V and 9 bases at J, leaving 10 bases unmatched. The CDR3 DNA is TGTGCCAGCACCCTTGGCGGGGGGGGAGGTGAGCAGTTCTTC. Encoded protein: CASTLGGGGGEQFF.

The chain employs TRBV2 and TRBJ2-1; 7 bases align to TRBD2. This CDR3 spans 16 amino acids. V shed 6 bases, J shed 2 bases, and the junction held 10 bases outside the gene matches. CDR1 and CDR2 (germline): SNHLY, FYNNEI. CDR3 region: CASSISLAVTYNEQFF. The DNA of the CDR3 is TGTGCCAGCAGCATTAGCCTAGCGGTCACCTACAATGAGCAGTTCTTC. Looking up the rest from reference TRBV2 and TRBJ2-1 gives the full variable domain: EPEVTQTPSHQVTQMGQEVILRCVPISNHLYFYWYRQILGQKVEFLVSFYNNEISEKSEIFDDQFSVERPDGSNFTLKIRSTKLEDSAMYFCASSISLAVTYNEQFFGPGTRLTVL.

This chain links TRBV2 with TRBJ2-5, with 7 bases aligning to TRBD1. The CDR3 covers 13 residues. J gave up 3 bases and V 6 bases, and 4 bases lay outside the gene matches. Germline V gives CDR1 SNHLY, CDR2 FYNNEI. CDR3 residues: CASRSGTEETQYF. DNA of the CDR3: TGTGCCAGCAGGTCCGGGACAGAAGAGACCCAGTACTTC. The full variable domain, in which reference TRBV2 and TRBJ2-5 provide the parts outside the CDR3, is EPEVTQTPSHQVTQMGQEVILRCVPISNHLYFYWYRQILGQKVEFLVSFYNNEISEKSEIFDDQFSVERPDGSNFTLKIRSTKLEDSAMYFCASRSGTEETQYFGPGTRLLVL.

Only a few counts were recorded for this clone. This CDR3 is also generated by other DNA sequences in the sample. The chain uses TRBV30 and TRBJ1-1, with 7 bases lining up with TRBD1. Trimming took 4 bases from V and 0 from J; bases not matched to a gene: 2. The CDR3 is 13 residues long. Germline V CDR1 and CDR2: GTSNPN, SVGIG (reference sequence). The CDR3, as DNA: TGTGCCTGGACGGGGACAGTGAACACTGAAGCTTTCTTT. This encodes CAWTGTVNTEAFF. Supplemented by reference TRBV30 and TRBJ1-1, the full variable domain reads SQTIHQWPATLVQPVGSPLSLECTVEGTSNPNLYWYRQAAGRGLQLLFYSVGIGQISSEVPQNLSASRPQDRQFILSSKKLLLSDSGFYLCAWTGTVNTEAFFGQGTRLTVV.

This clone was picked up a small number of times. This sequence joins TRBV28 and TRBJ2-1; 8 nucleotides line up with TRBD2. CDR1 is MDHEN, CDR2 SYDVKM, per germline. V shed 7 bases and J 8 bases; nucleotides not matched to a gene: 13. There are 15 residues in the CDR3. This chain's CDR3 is CASTGGDPGYHEQFF. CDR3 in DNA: TGTGCCAGCACCGGGGGGGATCCAGGGTACCATGAGCAGTTCTTC.

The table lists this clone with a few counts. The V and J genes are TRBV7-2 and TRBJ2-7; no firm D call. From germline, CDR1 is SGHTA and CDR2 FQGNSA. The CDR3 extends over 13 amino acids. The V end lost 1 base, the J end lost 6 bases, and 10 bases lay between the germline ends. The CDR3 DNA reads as TGTGCCAGCAGCTTAGGGGTCCTCCGCGAGCAGTACTTC. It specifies CASSLGVLREQYF.

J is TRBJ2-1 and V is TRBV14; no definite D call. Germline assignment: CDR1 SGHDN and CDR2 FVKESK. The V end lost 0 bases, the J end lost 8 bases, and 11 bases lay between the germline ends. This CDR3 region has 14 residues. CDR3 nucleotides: TGTGCCAGCAGCCAAGATCTAGTACAGCATGAGCAGTTCTTC. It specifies CASSQDLVQHEQFF. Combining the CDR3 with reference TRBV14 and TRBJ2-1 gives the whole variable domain EAGVTQFPSHSVIEKGQTVTLRCDPISGHDNLYWYRRVMGKEIKFLLHFVKESKQDESGMPNNRFLAERTGGTYSTLKVQPAELEDSGVYFCASSQDLVQHEQFFGPGTRLTVL.

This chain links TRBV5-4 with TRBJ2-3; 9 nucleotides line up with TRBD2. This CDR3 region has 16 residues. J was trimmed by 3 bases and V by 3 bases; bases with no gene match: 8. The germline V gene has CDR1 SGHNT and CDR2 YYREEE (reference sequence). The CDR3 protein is CASSSLVSGSTDTQYF. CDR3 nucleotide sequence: TGTGCCAGCAGCTCCTTGGTTAGCGGGAGTACAGATACGCAGTATTTT. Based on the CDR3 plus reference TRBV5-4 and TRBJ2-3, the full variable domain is ETGVTQSPTHLIKTRGQQVTLRCSSQSGHNTVSWYQQALGQGPQFIFQYYREEENGRGNFPPRFSGLQFPNYSSELNVNALELDDSALYLCASSSLVSGSTDTQYFGPGTRLTVL.

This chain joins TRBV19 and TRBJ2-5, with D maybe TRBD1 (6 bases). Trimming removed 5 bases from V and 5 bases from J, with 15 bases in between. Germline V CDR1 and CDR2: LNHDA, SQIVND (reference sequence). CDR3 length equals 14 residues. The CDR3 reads CASSWQGRVETQYF. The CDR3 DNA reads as TGTGCCAGTAGTTGGCAGGGGCGCGTGGAGACCCAGTACTTC.

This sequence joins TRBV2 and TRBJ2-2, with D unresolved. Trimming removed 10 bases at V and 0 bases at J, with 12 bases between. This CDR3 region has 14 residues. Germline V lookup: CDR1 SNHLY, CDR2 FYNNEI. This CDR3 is CATRGRTNTGELFF. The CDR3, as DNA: TGTGCCACCAGAGGACGGACGAACACCGGGGAGCTGTTTTTT.

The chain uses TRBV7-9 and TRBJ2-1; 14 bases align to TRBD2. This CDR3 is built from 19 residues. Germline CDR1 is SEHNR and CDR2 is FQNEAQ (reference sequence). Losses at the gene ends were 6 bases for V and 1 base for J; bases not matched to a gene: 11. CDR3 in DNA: TGTGCCAGCAGTGGACTAGCGGGAGGTGGTATTGGTTCCTACAATGAGCAGTTCTTC. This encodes CASSGLAGGGIGSYNEQFF.

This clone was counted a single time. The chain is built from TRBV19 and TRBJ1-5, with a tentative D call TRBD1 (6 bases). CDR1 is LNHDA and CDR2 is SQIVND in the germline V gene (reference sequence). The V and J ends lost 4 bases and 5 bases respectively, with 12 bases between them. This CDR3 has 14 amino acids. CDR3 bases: TGTGCCAGTAGTACAGGAACAGGGTATCAGCCCCAGCATTTT. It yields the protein CASSTGTGYQPQHF.

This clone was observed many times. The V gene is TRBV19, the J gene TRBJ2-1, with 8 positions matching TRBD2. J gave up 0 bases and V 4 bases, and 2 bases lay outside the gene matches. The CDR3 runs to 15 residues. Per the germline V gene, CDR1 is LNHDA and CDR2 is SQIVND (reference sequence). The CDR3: CASSTGTSSYNEQFF. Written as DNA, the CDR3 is TGTGCCAGTAGTACCGGGACTAGCTCCTACAATGAGCAGTTCTTC.

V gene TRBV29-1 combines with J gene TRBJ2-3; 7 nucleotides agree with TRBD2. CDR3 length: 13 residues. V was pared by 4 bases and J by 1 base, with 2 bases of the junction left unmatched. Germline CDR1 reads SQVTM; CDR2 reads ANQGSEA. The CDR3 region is CSVVAGGTDTQYF. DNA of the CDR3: TGCAGCGTTGTGGCGGGAGGCACAGATACGCAGTATTTT.

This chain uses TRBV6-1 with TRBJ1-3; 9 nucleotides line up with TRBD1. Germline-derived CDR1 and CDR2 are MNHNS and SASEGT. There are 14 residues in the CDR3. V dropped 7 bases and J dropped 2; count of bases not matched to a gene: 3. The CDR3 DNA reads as TGTGCCAGCAAGGACAGGGGTACTGGAAACACCATATATTTT. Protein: CASKDRGTGNTIYF.

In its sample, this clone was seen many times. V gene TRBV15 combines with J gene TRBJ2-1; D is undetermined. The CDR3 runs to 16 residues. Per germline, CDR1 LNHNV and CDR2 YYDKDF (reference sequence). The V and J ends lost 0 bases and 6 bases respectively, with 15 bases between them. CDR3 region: CATSRDLDSLGNEQFF. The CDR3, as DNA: TGTGCCACCAGCAGAGATCTAGATAGTTTGGGCAATGAGCAGTTCTTC.

CDR3: CASKGQGYKQYF. CDR3 coding DNA: TGTGCCAGTAAGGGACAGGGATATAAGCAGTACTTC. The chain is built from TRBV19 and TRBJ2-7; 9 bases map to TRBD1. Germline V gives CDR1 LNHDA, CDR2 SQIVND (reference sequence). Trimming at V came to 7 bases and at J to 8 bases, leaving 6 bases not matched to a gene. The CDR3 sequence is 12 residues long.

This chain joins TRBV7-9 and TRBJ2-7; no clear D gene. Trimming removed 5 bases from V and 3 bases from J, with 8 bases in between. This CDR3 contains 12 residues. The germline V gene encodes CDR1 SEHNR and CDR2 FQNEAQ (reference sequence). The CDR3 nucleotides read TGTGCCAGCAGCCGAGAGAACTACGAGCAGTACTTC. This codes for CASSRENYEQYF.

The CDR3 coding sequence is TGCGCCAGCCGACCCATCTATAGGGGAGGTAACTATGGCTACACCTTC. Protein: CASRPIYRGGNYGYTF. J is TRBJ1-2 and V is TRBV5-1; possible D gene TRBD1, 5 bases. The V end was cut by 7 bases, the J end by 1 base, with 20 bases between. This CDR3 spans 16 amino acids. Germline CDR1 reads SGHRS; CDR2 reads YFSETQ. Full variable domain (missing parts from reference TRBV5-1 and TRBJ1-2): KAGVTQTPRYLIKTRGQQVTLSCSPISGHRSVSWYQQTPGQGLQFLFEYFSETQRNKGNFPGRFSGRQFSNSRSEMNVSTLELGDSALYLCASRPIYRGGNYGYTFGSGTRLTVV.